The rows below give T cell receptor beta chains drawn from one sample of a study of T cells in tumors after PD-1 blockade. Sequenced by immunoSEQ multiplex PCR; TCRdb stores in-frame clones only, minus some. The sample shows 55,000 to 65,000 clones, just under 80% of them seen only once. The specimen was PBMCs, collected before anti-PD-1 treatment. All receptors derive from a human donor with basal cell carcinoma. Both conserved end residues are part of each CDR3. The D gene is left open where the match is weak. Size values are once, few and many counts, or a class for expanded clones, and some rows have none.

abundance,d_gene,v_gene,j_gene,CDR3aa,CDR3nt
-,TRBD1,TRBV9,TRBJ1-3,CASSATGDLRNTIYF,TGTGCCAGCAGCGCCACAGGGGACCTTCGAAACACCATATATTTT
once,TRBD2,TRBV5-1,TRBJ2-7,CASSLEVTSDEQYF,TGCGCCAGCAGCTTGGAGGTGACTAGCGACGAGCAGTACTTC
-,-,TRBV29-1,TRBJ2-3,CSVGGKLLTDTQYF,TGCAGCGTAGGTGGCAAATTACTCACAGATACGCAGTATTTT
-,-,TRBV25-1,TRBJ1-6,CASREQANSPLHF,TGTGCCAGCAGAGAACAGGCGAATTCACCCCTCCACTTT
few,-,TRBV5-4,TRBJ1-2,CASSLLVQSLGYTF,TGTGCCAGCAGCCTGCTGGTCCAGTCCCTCGGCTACACCTTC
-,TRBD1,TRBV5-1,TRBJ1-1,CASSQLTGEAFF,TGCGCCAGCAGCCAGCTGACAGGGGAAGCTTTCTTT
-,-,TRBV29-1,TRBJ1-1,CSVAELTGETEAFF,TGCAGCGTCGCCGAATTGACAGGAGAAACTGAAGCTTTCTTT
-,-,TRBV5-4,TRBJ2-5,CASSLLGAGQETQYF,TGTGCCAGCAGCTTGTTAGGGGCAGGGCAAGAGACCCAGTACTTC
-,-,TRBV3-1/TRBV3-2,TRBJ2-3,CASSLRGGGADTQYF,TGTGCCAGCAGCCTCAGGGGAGGAGGTGCAGATACGCAGTATTTT
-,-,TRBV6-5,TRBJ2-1,CASSDEWGYNEQFF,TGTGCCAGCAGCGATGAGTGGGGTTACAATGAGCAGTTCTTC
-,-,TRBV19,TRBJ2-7,CASSIAHRSYEQYF,TGTGCCAGTAGTATCGCCCACCGCTCCTACGAGCAGTACTTC
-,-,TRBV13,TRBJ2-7,CASSPTQEQYF,TGTGCCAGCAGCCCGACACAGGAGCAGTACTTC
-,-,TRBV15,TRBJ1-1,CATSRDRLRQAEAFF,TGTGCCACCAGCAGAGACCGCCTTCGACAGGCTGAAGCTTTCTTT
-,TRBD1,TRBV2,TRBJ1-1,CASRQDRYTEAFF,TGTGCCAGCAGACAGGACAGGTACACTGAAGCTTTCTTT
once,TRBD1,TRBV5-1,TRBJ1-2,CASSLTGGNYGYTF,TGCGCCAGCAGCTTGACAGGGGGTAACTATGGCTACACCTTC
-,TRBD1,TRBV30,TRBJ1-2,CAWRGTDYGYTF,TGTGCCTGGAGGGGGACAGACTATGGCTACACCTTC
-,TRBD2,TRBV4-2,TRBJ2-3,CASRTSGSTDTQYF,TGTGCCAGCAGGACTAGCGGGAGCACAGATACGCAGTATTTT
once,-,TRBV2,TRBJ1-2,CASSAEGVNYGYTF,TGTGCCAGCAGTGCGGAAGGGGTTAACTATGGCTACACCTTC
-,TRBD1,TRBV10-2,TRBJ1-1,CASSAWTGNTEAFF,TGCGCCAGCAGTGCCTGGACAGGGAACACTGAAGCTTTCTTT
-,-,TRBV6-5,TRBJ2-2,CATTQGPITGELFF,TGTGCCACCACGCAGGGACCGATTACCGGGGAGCTGTTTTTT
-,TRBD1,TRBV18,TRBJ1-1,CASSLRGQGKTEAFF,TGTGCCAGCTCACTAAGGGGACAGGGAAAGACTGAAGCTTTCTTT
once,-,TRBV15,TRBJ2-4,CATSRVSGARGNIQYF,TGTGCCACCAGCAGGGTTTCGGGGGCCCGGGGTAACATTCAGTACTTC
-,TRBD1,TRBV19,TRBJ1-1,CASSSAGQMNTEAFF,TGTGCCAGTAGTAGTGCGGGACAGATGAACACTGAAGCTTTCTTT
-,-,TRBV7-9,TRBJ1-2,CASSPGDYGYTF,TGTGCCAGCAGCCCAGGGGACTATGGCTACACCTTC
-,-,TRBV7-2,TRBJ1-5,CASSVQKNQPQHF,TGTGCCAGCAGCGTACAAAAAAATCAGCCCCAGCATTTT
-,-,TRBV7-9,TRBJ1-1,CASSLEGGLNTEAFF,TGTGCCAGCAGCTTAGAGGGCGGTCTGAACACTGAAGCTTTCTTT
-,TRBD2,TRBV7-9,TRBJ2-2,CASSSQLALRGGVGELFF,TGTGCCAGCAGCTCTCAACTAGCTCTGCGGGGGGGCGTCGGGGAGCTGTTTTTT
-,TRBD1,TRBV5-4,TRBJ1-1,CASSLDRVVTEAFF,TGTGCCAGCAGCTTAGACAGGGTGGTCACTGAAGCTTTCTTT
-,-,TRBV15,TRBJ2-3,CATSGVWGGGTDTQYF,TGTGCCACCAGCGGAGTTTGGGGGGGCGGGACAGATACGCAGTATTTT
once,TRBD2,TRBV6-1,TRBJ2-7,CASSETGGNSIEQYF,TGTGCCAGCAGTGAAACGGGGGGAAATAGCATCGAGCAGTACTTC
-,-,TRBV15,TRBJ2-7,CATSRGGPQGSYGQYF,TGTGCCACCAGCAGAGGGGGGCCTCAAGGGTCCTACGGGCAGTACTTC